Below, 3 T cell receptor beta chains from the same sample are listed, as sequenced in a study of T cells in localized non-small cell lung cancer (dated by TCRdb to the early 2020s). Library prep was done by the immunoSEQ multiplex PCR assay. In its TCRdb copy, this immuneACCESS table keeps in-frame sequences only and misses some clones. Where compared with another copy, unresolved V genes explain less than half of these, and the others have no known cause. The sample data list over 5,500 clones, and around 38% of these were observed just once. The top ten clones comprise 7.5% to 10% of the sample. The sample was lung tumor tissue, taken before any cancer treatment. The receptors stem from a woman aged 35 to 70 with stage II squamous cell lung carcinoma.

The rearrangement links TRBV25-1 to TRBJ1-2; no clear D gene. V lost 4 bases and J lost 0, with 6 bases in between. Per the germline V gene, CDR1 is MGHDK and CDR2 is SYGVNS. The CDR3 length is 13 residues. The DNA of the CDR3 is TGTGCCAGCAGTGTTGCAGCTAACTATGGCTACACCTTC. Amino acid sequence: CASSVAANYGYTF.

This clone came up a few times. This chain joins TRBV19 and TRBJ2-6; D uncertain. This CDR3 has 18 residues. Trimming left V 1 base short and J 0 bases short, with 13 bases between. CDR1 and CDR2 from the germline V gene are LNHDA and SQIVND (reference sequence). DNA for the CDR3: TGTGCCAGTAGTATAGCCCAGGCACCTAGCTCTGGGGCCAACGTCCTGACTTTC. Residues: CASSIAQAPSSGANVLTF.

In this sample, this clone turned up a few times. The V gene is TRBV11-3, the J gene TRBJ2-1; 8 bases map to TRBD2. The trim removed 0 bases at V and 8 bases at J, leaving 6 bases unmatched. CDR3 size: 15 residues. CDR1 and CDR2 (germline): SGHNT, YENEEA. The chain's CDR3 is CASSLDGRAGDEQFF. The CDR3 DNA follows: TGTGCCAGCAGCTTAGACGGGAGGGCTGGCGATGAGCAGTTCTTC.